This TCR beta chain is from a study of cytomegalovirus exposure and HLA in healthy donors. Study background: The approximately 120 validation repertoires were produced on the same platform as the 720 or so repertoires of the first cohort. This was reported in a later analysis. Study-level findings and limits: Many donors carried some public TCRs, although rarity characterized most TCR sequences. In vitro assays verified that a few CMV-associated chains recognized CMV antigens specifically.

In its sample, this clone was seen once. Its matching antigen is unknown. Clones were sequenced by immunoSEQ multiplex PCR, and TCRdb holds only the in-frame ones, with some missing. Seen here are roughly 300,000 clones, just over 85% observed once, and the top ten hold 0.65% to 0.85%. V lost 5 bases and J 4 bases, leaving 6 bases between the germline ends. CDR3 length: 11 residues. Germline loops: CDR1 MNHEY, CDR2 SVGAGI. The sample taken for sequencing was PBMCs. J is TRBJ2-7 and V is TRBV6-5; D is possibly TRBD2 (5 bases). The TCR was taken from a woman aged 18 to 35 in good health and CMV-seronegative. The CDR3 protein is CASSEGYEQYF. CDR3 DNA sequence: TGTGCCAGCAGTGAGGGTTACGAGCAGTACTTC.